The clone carrying this T cell receptor beta chain was seen repeatedly, ten times or more. Antigen specificity is unknown. Study-level points and caveats: Tumor-infiltrating Treg TCR alpha and beta sequences overlapped most with tumor naive CD4+ T cells, then blood naive.

TCRdb independently ran MiXCR on the 5' RACE reads; one entry per CDR3 protein. The sample consists of about 40,000 distinct CDR3 sequences, over 15% of them appearing once. The germline V gene encodes CDR1 KGHDR and CDR2 SFDVKD. The V segment lost 3 bases and the J segment 7 bases; nucleotides outside the gene matches: 7. This CDR3 comprises 15 residues. The chain uses TRBV24-1 and TRBJ1-5, with TRBD1 identical over 8 bases. What was sequenced was naive CD4+ T cells sorted from a lymph node. As for subset: naive CD4+ T cells, CD4+CD45RA+CD25-. The sequence derives from a female donor with breast cancer. As DNA, the CDR3 is TGTGCCACCAGTGATGCGGACAGGGCAGGACAGCCCCAGCATTTT. It translates to CATSDADRAGQPQHF.